This T cell receptor beta chain was captured in a study of T cells after yellow fever vaccination. Study findings and constraints: Sorted repertoires could include abundant contaminating clonotypes from bulk cells. Though it reached lower strength, the secondary response hit its peak faster, day 5 versus 15. After the booster, over 95% of CD4 and just over 85% of CD8 primary-response clones were re-detected.

TCR cDNA was made by 5'RACE template switching, adding a universal primer site and UMIs. TCRdb processed the 5' RACE reads anew with MiXCR; each CDR3 protein has one entry. The sample includes almost 600,000 distinct CDR3 sequences, roughly 13% of them seen just once. About this clonotype: Its cognate antigen is unknown.

The J segment lost 6 bases and the V segment lost 5 bases, leaving 13 bases of the junction unmatched. The CDR3 contains 15 residues. The germline V gene encodes CDR1 DFQATT and CDR2 SNEGSKA (reference sequence). The sequencing here drew on PBMCs, taken on the day of the yellow fever booster vaccination. The sequence was obtained from a man aged 30-40 years who received the YFV17D yellow fever vaccine. The chain combines TRBV20-1 with TRBJ2-1; 7 positions match TRBD1. In nucleotides, the CDR3 is TGCAGTGCTCCGAGGACAGGCAGAGCAACCAATGAGCAGTTCTTC. It specifies CSAPRTGRATNEQFF.